This is a list of T cell receptor beta chains from one sample in a study of type 1 and type 2 diabetes patients. TCRdb itself ran the multiplex PCR reads through MiXCR, one entry per CDR3 protein. The sample holds 270,000 or so distinct CDR3 sequences; 47% are singletons and the top ten take 12% to 15%. The sequenced sample consisted of peripheral blood mononuclear cells (PBMCs). These receptors originate from a man between 18 and 29 years old with type 2 diabetes. CDR3s leave out the opening cysteine and the closing phenylalanine or tryptophan. Each record gives: J gene, clone size, V gene, CDR3 protein. A clone size is listed for some rows: how often the clone was seen (once, few, many), or a class if it is expanded.

TRBJ2-6	once	TRBV6-2/TRBV6-3	ASRAGSGANVLT
TRBJ2-1	-	TRBV6-6	ASSYSSEQPSYNEQF
TRBJ2-5	-	TRBV2	ASSVETQY
TRBJ1-1	few	TRBV29-1	SVDTQVNTEAF
TRBJ2-3	-	TRBV25-1	ASSEVGGTDTQY
TRBJ1-5	once	TRBV7-2	ASSLDPGRPQH
TRBJ2-2	-	TRBV19	ASSTTSFLGLAGELF
TRBJ1-6	few	TRBV25-1	ASTSSGGGGPLH
TRBJ2-7	many	TRBV15	ATSRQGDEQY
TRBJ1-2	many	TRBV25-1	ASSALTGEGRHGYT
TRBJ1-6	-	TRBV28	ASSLATDSPLH
TRBJ1-5	few	TRBV2	ASSTTGGSNQPQH
TRBJ1-2	-	TRBV6-6	ASQHISDYGYT
TRBJ2-7	-	TRBV12-3/TRBV12-4	ASIQLTDRAHEQY
TRBJ2-2	-	TRBV7-3	ASRQGSGELF
TRBJ1-1	-	TRBV14	ASSLTVQLGAF
TRBJ2-4	-	TRBV9	ASSLTSGNIQY
TRBJ2-1	-	TRBV19	ASSKRSIGASGRSSYNEQF
TRBJ1-5	few	TRBV20-1	SASPDTHQPQH
TRBJ1-2	-	TRBV5-8	ASSLAGRMNYGYT
TRBJ1-2	few	TRBV7-6	ASSSNKGNYGYT
TRBJ1-3	-	TRBV19	ASLAGTDSGNTIY
TRBJ1-1	-	TRBV15	ATSRGEGRAVAF
TRBJ1-5	few	TRBV7-8	ASSLSGGSSNQPQH
TRBJ1-6	few	TRBV10-3	AISESALNNSPLH
TRBJ2-1	-	TRBV7-3	ASSLGYRDNEQF
TRBJ1-1	-	TRBV9	ASSVGTYSTEAF
TRBJ1-6	-	TRBV19	ASSTGQWSSPLH
TRBJ2-7	few	TRBV27	ASSLGLQTNEQY
TRBJ2-5	few	TRBV5-1	ASSSEGGYQETQY
-	-	TRBV25-1	ASSPRLAGVLDEQF
TRBJ2-3	-	TRBV5-8	ASSFIGRDDTQY
TRBJ1-2	-	TRBV27	ASSQTGRYYGYT
TRBJ2-3	-	TRBV12-3/TRBV12-4	ASRRQGIDTQY
TRBJ2-2	-	TRBV20-1	SAWTGRNTGELF
TRBJ2-3	few	TRBV30	AWSSSRTSGVGDTQY
TRBJ2-2	many	TRBV19	ATRGTGYTGELF
TRBJ2-7	few	TRBV27	ASSNRGRYEQY
TRBJ2-7	-	TRBV11-2	ASSLAVTSGGYEQY
TRBJ1-2	few	TRBV7-8	ASGLPRDILSYGYT
TRBJ1-6	-	TRBV7-9	ASSEKGPLH
TRBJ2-1	few	TRBV6-6	ASSWEGSYNEQF
TRBJ2-3	-	TRBV6-1	ALTDRYTDTQY
TRBJ2-6	-	TRBV19	ASRDRVLSGANVLT
TRBJ1-1	-	TRBV20-1	SARREEAF
TRBJ2-1	-	TRBV5-1	ASSLLTASYNEQF
TRBJ2-1	-	TRBV25-1	ASSESGAGSAHEQF
TRBJ1-1	few	TRBV7-9	ASSSVQGVEFGEAF
TRBJ2-7	-	TRBV7-2	ASSSSLEGGEQY
TRBJ2-5	-	TRBV2	ATTSSGGAETQY
TRBJ1-4	-	TRBV9	ASSVKRQGSNAKLF
TRBJ1-2	many	TRBV25-1	ASSEPGNHGYT
TRBJ1-6	-	TRBV5-1	ASSLVSSKGNSPLH
TRBJ1-1	-	TRBV6-5	ASSNRDRAGPEAF
TRBJ2-1	-	TRBV6-2/TRBV6-3	ASSYITNEQF